The 20 T cell receptor beta chains in this list originate from one sample, sequenced in a study of blood T cells in healthy people across ages. Primers used in a second PCR of roughly 6 to 12 cycles were a sample-barcoded 5' primer and a J-beta primer mix. TCRdb ran MiXCR on the 5' RACE reads and lists one entry per CDR3 protein. The sample carries 750,000 to 950,000 distinct CDR3 sequences, 25% to 30% recorded once. This same sample was also taken into another study, of T cells of mothers and their children.

The sample was blood. These receptors were taken from a woman aged 40 to 50 in good health.

This clonotype was detected a few times. V gene TRBV10-3 combines with J gene TRBJ1-2; TRBD1 might be the D (5 bases). The V and J ends lost 4 bases and 8 bases respectively, with 20 bases between them. Germline V gene lookup returns CDR1 ENHRY and CDR2 SYGVKD. The CDR3 has 15 amino acids. The CDR3, as DNA: TGTGCCATCAGTGGAGGGGCATCCCCCCTAATAGGCTACACCTTC. Protein: CAISGGASPLIGYTF.

This clonotype was picked up many times. This chain joins TRBV29-1 and TRBJ2-7; 9 nucleotides line up with TRBD1. J lost 3 bases, V lost 7 bases, and 7 bases had no gene match. The V gene's germline CDR1 is SQVTM and CDR2 ANQGSEA. This CDR3 has 13 residues. The CDR3 sequence: CSGGQGGNYEQYF. As DNA, the CDR3 is TGCAGCGGGGGACAGGGAGGAAACTACGAGCAGTACTTC.

This clonotype was picked up a small number of times. V usage is TRBV7-2 and J usage is TRBJ2-3, with D tentatively TRBD1 or TRBD2 (5 bases each). The CDR3 covers 13 residues. V gave up 10 bases and J gave up 4 bases, with 15 bases separating them. Germline V CDR1 and CDR2: SGHTA, FQGNSA. For the CDR3, the DNA is TGTGCCACCGCCCCCCAGGGACCAGATACGCAGTATTTT. Its translation is CATAPQGPDTQYF.

The chain links TRBV3-1 to TRBJ1-2; D is possibly TRBD1 (6 bases). Looked up from germline, CDR1 is LGHDT and CDR2 is YNNKEL (reference sequence). The CDR3 has 16 residues. V lost 0 bases and J lost 3, with 14 bases in between. The CDR3 DNA reads TGTGCCAGCAGCCAAGAGTCGAGGGGGGCGTACTATGGCTACACCTTC. Residues: CASSQESRGAYYGYTF. Full variable domain (remainder filled in from reference TRBV3-1 and TRBJ1-2): DTAVSQTPKYLVTQMGNDKSIKCEQNLGHDTMYWYKQDSKKFLKIMFSYNNKELIINETVPNRFSPKSPDKAHLNLHINSLELGDSAVYFCASSQESRGAYYGYTFGSGTRLTVV.

As concerns this clonotype: The germline gene is not matched at one end of the junction; a read error may be the cause. The chain has TRBV12-3 or TRBV12-4 and TRBJ2-4; D is perhaps TRBD1 (6 bases). The tail of the sequence fits TRBJ2-7 better, so the J call may be wrong. CDR3 length: 13 amino acids. CDR3 amino acids: CASSQDSSCEQYF. DNA for the CDR3: TGTGCCAGCAGCCAGGACAGTTCCTGCGAGCAGTACTTC.

The V gene is TRBV9, the J gene TRBJ2-7, with 11 bases identical to TRBD1. V shed 0 bases, J shed 5 bases, and the junction held 1 base outside the gene matches. CDR1 SGDLS and CDR2 YYNGEE come from the germline V gene. The CDR3 runs 14 residues. The CDR3 reads CASSVGGQGDEQYF. The CDR3 DNA follows: TGTGCCAGCAGCGTAGGGGGACAGGGGGACGAGCAGTACTTC.

In this sample, this clonotype turned up many times. The V call is TRBV10-3, the J call TRBJ2-7; TRBD1 is a possible D gene (7 bases). Trimming left V 3 bases short and J 3 bases short, with 18 bases between. The CDR3 length is 16 residues. Germline CDR1 ENHRY, CDR2 SYGVKD. Here the CDR3 DNA reads TGTGCCATCAGTGAAGCGGGCAGGGGGAGAATCTACGAGCAGTACTTC. Translating it yields CAISEAGRGRIYEQYF.

This clonotype showed up just a few times. The chain has TRBV7-3 and TRBJ2-5; D unresolved. Trimming took 2 bases from V and 2 from J, leaving 12 bases between them. The length of the CDR3 is 15 residues. The germline V gene encodes CDR1 SGHTA and CDR2 FQGTGA. This CDR3 is CASSLGTSIQETQYF. DNA of the CDR3: TGTGCCAGCAGCTTAGGCACTTCGATACAAGAGACCCAGTACTTC. The full variable domain, with the rest looked up from reference TRBV7-3 and TRBJ2-5, is GAGVSQTPSNKVTEKGKYVELRCDPISGHTALYWYRQSLGQGPEFLIYFQGTGAADDSGLPNDRFFAVRPEGSVSTLKIQRTERGDSAVYLCASSLGTSIQETQYFGPGTRLLVL.

This clonotype was counted many times. This chain links TRBV7-9 with TRBJ1-1; D gene ambiguous. CDR3 length: 12 residues. Looked up from germline, CDR1 is SEHNR and CDR2 is FQNEAQ (reference sequence). V was pared by 6 bases and J by 1 base, with 6 bases between. CDR3: CASRRQNTEAFF. CDR3 sequence (DNA): TGTGCCAGCAGAAGACAGAACACTGAAGCTTTCTTT.

This clonotype appeared many times. The genes are TRBV20-1 and TRBJ2-1, with D hard to call. V lost 6 bases, J lost 0 bases, and 15 bases lay in between. Germline assignment: CDR1 DFQATT and CDR2 SNEGSKA (reference sequence). The CDR3 sequence is 15 residues long. CDR3 DNA sequence: TGCAGTGCGAGGCGGCAGTCGAGCTCCTACAATGAGCAGTTCTTC. Its translation: CSARRQSSSYNEQFF.

This clonotype was picked up a small number of times. The V gene is TRBV7-9, the J gene TRBJ1-2; D ambiguous. Trimming shortened V by 6 bases and J by 6 bases, and 32 bases separated the two germline ends. This CDR3 has 19 residues. Germline values: CDR1 SEHNR, CDR2 FQNEAQ (reference sequence). CDR3 DNA: TGTGCCAGCAGGAAAGGTCGGGGTTCCGAACTTGGAATTTTGAATGGCTACACCTTC. Residues: CASRKGRGSELGILNGYTF. The full variable domain, its missing parts supplied by reference TRBV7-9 and TRBJ1-2, is DTGVSQNPRHKITKRGQNVTFRCDPISEHNRLYWYRQTLGQGPEFLTYFQNEAQLEKSRLLSDRFSAERPKGSFSTLEIQRTEQGDSAMYLCASRKGRGSELGILNGYTFGSGTRLTVV.

At least ten counts were recorded for this clonotype. CDR3 DNA: TGTGCCAGCAGCTTAGACACCGGGGAGCTGTTTTTT. Translated: CASSLDTGELFF. The V and J genes are TRBV7-6 and TRBJ2-2; D remains ambiguous. The CDR3 has 12 residues. Between the trimmed V and J ends, which lost 1 base and 3 bases, there was a span of 0 bases. The germline V gene encodes CDR1 SGHVS and CDR2 FNYEAQ.

This clonotype was observed a few times. The V call is TRBV2, the J call TRBJ2-3, with D hard to call. CDR1 SNHLY and CDR2 FYNNEI come from the germline V gene. The CDR3 covers 13 residues. V lost 2 bases and J 2 bases, leaving 5 bases between the germline ends. CDR3 DNA sequence: TGTGCCAGCAGTGAAATTAACACAGATACGCAGTATTTT. Amino acids: CASSEINTDTQYF.

The rearrangement uses TRBV7-6 and TRBJ1-1, with D perhaps TRBD1 (5 bases). Between the trimmed V and J ends, which lost 1 base and 0 bases, there was a span of 18 bases. Germline V gives CDR1 SGHVS, CDR2 FNYEAQ. The CDR3 is 18 residues long. CDR3 coding DNA: TGTGCCAGCAGCTTAGAACCAATCGCGGGACGGCTGAACACTGAAGCTTTCTTT. As protein: CASSLEPIAGRLNTEAFF. Looking up the rest from reference TRBV7-6 and TRBJ1-1 gives the full variable domain: GAGVSQSPRYKVTKRGQDVALRCDPISGHVSLYWYRQALGQGPEFLTYFNYEAQQDKSGLPNDRFSAERPEGSISTLTIQRTEQRDSAMYRCASSLEPIAGRLNTEAFFGQGTRLTVV.

The chain uses TRBV7-8 and TRBJ2-1, with TRBD1 matching 7 bases. After removal of 2 bases from V and 9 bases from J, the junction contained 4 bases not matched to a gene. CDR3 length equals 13 residues. Looked up from germline, CDR1 is SGHVS and CDR2 is FQNEAQ. The CDR3 spells CASSLRGHGEQFF. For the CDR3, the DNA is TGTGCCAGCAGCTTAAGGGGGCATGGTGAGCAGTTCTTC.

This rearrangement joins TRBV5-1 to TRBJ2-1; either TRBD1 or TRBD2 may fit D (6 bases each). The CDR3 runs to 14 residues. V shed 0 bases and J shed 6 bases, with 10 bases lying between them. CDR1 SGHRS and CDR2 YFSETQ come from the germline V gene. In DNA, the CDR3 is TGCGCCAGCAGCTTGGTACAGGGAGGCAATGAGCAGTTCTTC. It specifies CASSLVQGGNEQFF.

In its sample, this clonotype was seen a few times. V and J are TRBV7-9 and TRBJ2-7, with D possibly TRBD1 on 5 matching bases. This CDR3 comprises 16 residues. Trimming cost V 1 base and J 5 bases, with 18 bases left between them. Germline loops: CDR1 SEHNR, CDR2 FQNEAQ (reference sequence). CDR3 bases: TGTGCCAGCAGCTTAGAACAGGCCCCCTCTTTGAACGAGCAGTACTTC. Encoded protein: CASSLEQAPSLNEQYF.

In its sample, this clonotype was seen many times. This chain connects TRBV4-1 to TRBJ2-7; D might be TRBD1 or TRBD2, each matching 5 bases. Germline CDR1 reads MGHRA; CDR2 reads YSYEKL. The V and J ends lost 0 bases and 3 bases respectively, with 12 bases between them. CDR3 length: 15 amino acids. The CDR3 nucleotides read TGCGCCAGCAGCCAAGATCCTGGGGGATTCTACGAGCAGTACTTC. It yields the protein CASSQDPGGFYEQYF.

This clonotype was recorded many times. This chain joins TRBV20-1 and TRBJ2-1; 7 bases match TRBD1. Unmatched junction bases numbered 16, after V lost 3 bases and J lost 5 bases. The CDR3 extends over 17 amino acids. In germline, CDR1 is DFQATT, CDR2 SNEGSKA (reference sequence). CDR3 DNA: TGCAGTGCTAGTGGGCCCTCTGGCAGGGGGTCTCACAATGAGCAGTTCTTC. Amino acids: CSASGPSGRGSHNEQFF.

The chain links TRBV7-3 to TRBJ2-1; a weak D match, TRBD2 (5 bases). The CDR3 length is 14 residues. Trimming took 3 bases from V and 4 from J, leaving 10 bases between them. In germline, CDR1 is SGHTA, CDR2 FQGTGA. Written as DNA, the CDR3 is TGTGCCAGCAGCTTCGCGGGTTATTACAATGAGCAGTTCTTC. It specifies CASSFAGYYNEQFF.